This T cell receptor (beta chain) is drawn from a study of blood T cell repertoires in COVID-19. Seattle patient enrollment occurred during active infection, with longitudinal follow-up thereafter. Measured with immunoSEQ multiplex PCR; TCRdb has only the in-frame clones, and not every one. The sample lists roughly 38,000 clones; about 85% were seen once. Germline loops: CDR1 WNHNN, CDR2 SYGVQD (reference sequence). The V end lost 6 bases, the J end lost 8 bases, and 13 bases lay between the germline ends. The CDR3 spans 12 residues. Material for sequencing was peripheral blood. V usage is TRBV10-1 and J usage is TRBJ1-1, with a tentative D call TRBD1 (5 bases). The TCR comes from a man aged 55-75 years with COVID-19, enrolled during active disease. CDR3 nucleotides: TGCGCCAGCAGCCCCGGGACTGTAGAAGCTTTCTTT. Amino acids: CASSPGTVEAFF.